A selection of T cell receptor beta chains follows, all from one sample in a study of blood T cells in healthy people across ages. TCRdb processed the 5' RACE reads anew with MiXCR; each CDR3 protein has one entry. The data show 780,000 or so distinct CDR3 sequences, more than 50% seen once. Sequenced: blood. These receptors all come from a man between 40 and 49 years old in good health. Both conserved end residues are part of each CDR3. Fields, in order: V gene, clone size, J gene, D gene, CDR3 protein, CDR3 DNA. A D gene is named only where the DNA matches it firmly. Where a row states a size, it is once, few, many or the class of an expanded clone; other rows omit it.

TRBV20-1	few	TRBJ1-2	-	CSASIHQGYGYTF	TGCAGTGCTAGTATCCACCAGGGGTATGGCTACACCTTC
TRBV7-2	-	TRBJ1-5	-	CASRGPGSTQPQHF	TGTGCCAGCAGGGGCCCGGGGAGTACCCAGCCCCAGCATTTT
TRBV7-9	-	TRBJ1-4	TRBD1	CASSLGTDRPANEKLFF	TGTGCCAGCAGCCTAGGGACAGACAGGCCTGCTAATGAAAAACTGTTTTTT
TRBV6-6	-	TRBJ1-2	-	CASSYSTLGGYGYTF	TGTGCCAGCAGTTACTCGACTCTGGGGGGCTATGGCTACACCTTC
TRBV24-1	once	TRBJ2-7	-	CATSDVRVGEQYF	TGTGCCACCAGTGATGTCAGGGTGGGCGAGCAGTACTTC
TRBV20-1	-	TRBJ1-2	-	CSARTVEINYGYTF	TGCAGTGCTAGAACTGTCGAGATTAACTATGGCTACACCTTC
TRBV28	-	TRBJ2-3	TRBD2	CASNGGGVREGTDTQYF	TGTGCCAGCAATGGAGGAGGGGTACGGGAGGGCACAGATACGCAGTATTTT
TRBV6-5	few	TRBJ1-1	-	CASSLSMSWNTEAFF	TGTGCCAGCAGTCTATCTATGTCTTGGAACACTGAAGCTTTCTTT
TRBV4-1	once	TRBJ2-3	-	CASSQDRMEGLSTDTQYF	TGCGCCAGCAGCCAAGATAGGATGGAAGGCCTCAGCACAGATACGCAGTATTTT
TRBV7-6	-	TRBJ2-5	-	CASSRSSGFQETQYF	TGTGCCAGCAGCAGGTCGTCGGGATTCCAAGAGACCCAGTACTTC
TRBV6-6	-	TRBJ2-1	TRBD1	CASTQTGMIGNEQFF	TGTGCCAGCACCCAGACAGGGATGATAGGGAATGAGCAGTTCTTC
TRBV4-1	-	TRBJ1-2	-	CASSGWARDYGYTF	TGCGCCAGCAGCGGCTGGGCGCGAGACTATGGCTACACCTTC
TRBV14	-	TRBJ1-1	-	CASRRSRDTEAFF	TGTGCCAGCAGACGATCCCGGGACACTGAAGCTTTCTTT
TRBV12-3/TRBV12-4	-	TRBJ1-2	TRBD1	CASSRDRRGYGYTF	TGTGCCAGCAGCCGGGACAGGCGGGGGTATGGCTACACCTTC
TRBV20-1	-	TRBJ2-3	-	CSARDPGGEGTDTQYF	TGCAGTGCTAGAGATCCTGGCGGGGAGGGCACAGATACGCAGTATTTT
TRBV20-1	many	TRBJ2-3	-	CSARNAGFDPSTDTQYF	TGCAGTGCTCGGAATGCAGGATTCGACCCTAGCACAGATACGCAGTATTTT
TRBV25-1	-	TRBJ2-7	TRBD1	CASRSQGGEQYF	TGTGCCAGCAGATCACAGGGGGGCGAGCAGTACTTC
TRBV7-8	-	TRBJ2-3	-	CASSLTAQRLDTQYF	TGTGCCAGCAGCTTAACGGCACAGAGATTAGATACGCAGTATTTT
TRBV6-5	-	TRBJ2-1	-	CASSIITGSSYNEQFF	TGTGCCAGCAGCATAATAACAGGTAGCTCCTACAATGAGCAGTTCTTC
TRBV5-6	-	TRBJ1-2	-	CASSLGQKYGYTF	TGTGCCAGCAGCTTGGGACAGAAATATGGCTACACCTTC
TRBV20-1	-	TRBJ2-7	TRBD2	CSASTSGISYEQYF	TGCAGTGCTAGCACTAGCGGGATTTCTTACGAGCAGTACTTC
TRBV7-2	few	TRBJ2-4	TRBD2	CASSLAGEGEQYF	TGTGCCAGCAGTCTAGCGGGAGAGGGAGAGCAGTACTTC
TRBV29-1	-	TRBJ1-2	-	CSVVSSGLADGYTF	TGCAGCGTTGTTTCCTCGGGTCTGGCAGACGGCTACACCTTC
TRBV7-9	few	TRBJ1-5	-	CASSLGGQRNGNQPQHF	TGTGCCAGCAGCTTAGGAGGGCAGAGAAACGGAAATCAGCCCCAGCATTTT
TRBV29-1	-	TRBJ2-1	-	CSVGRLAANTYNEQFF	TGCAGCGTTGGAAGACTCGCGGCAAATACCTACAATGAGCAGTTCTTC
TRBV7-2	-	TRBJ2-7	TRBD2	CASSLVLAGGYEQYF	TGTGCCAGCAGCTTAGTACTGGCGGGAGGCTACGAGCAGTACTTC
TRBV27	-	TRBJ2-1	-	CASSFELWSEQFF	TGTGCCAGCAGTTTTGAGCTGTGGAGTGAGCAGTTCTTC
TRBV6-6	-	TRBJ2-5	TRBD1	CASRRTGLLETQYF	TGTGCCAGCAGAAGGACAGGATTATTAGAGACCCAGTACTTC
TRBV20-1	-	TRBJ2-1	TRBD1	CSARTTGGGGQFF	TGCAGTGCTAGAACGACAGGGGGCGGTGGACAGTTCTTC
TRBV3-1	-	TRBJ1-2	TRBD1	CASSPRDRDKSYTF	TGTGCCAGCAGCCCCCGGGACAGAGACAAATCCTACACCTTC
TRBV5-5	-	TRBJ2-5	-	CASSLEHGGRNNEQYF	TGTGCCAGCAGCTTGGAACACGGGGGGCGAAACAATGAGCAGTACTTC
TRBV6-4	once	TRBJ2-1	-	CASTKDLGGNEQFF	TGTGCCAGCACGAAAGACTTGGGGGGCAATGAGCAGTTCTTC
TRBV10-3	few	TRBJ1-2	TRBD1	CAISGTGGRDGYTF	TGTGCCATCAGTGGGACAGGGGGACGGGATGGCTACACCTTC
TRBV12-3/TRBV12-4	-	TRBJ2-7	-	CASSLTEYISYEQYF	TGTGCCAGCAGTCTTACAGAATACATATCCTACGAGCAGTACTTC
TRBV28	-	TRBJ1-6	-	CASSLLFPSSYNSPLHF	TGTGCCAGCAGTTTATTATTCCCAAGCTCCTATAATTCACCCCTCCACTTT
TRBV28	-	TRBJ1-1	-	CASVLDGSKGAFF	TGTGCCAGCGTACTGGACGGTTCAAAGGGGGCTTTCTTT
TRBV29-1	few	TRBJ1-2	-	CSVDLWMSGFEAANYGYTF	TGCAGCGTCGACCTTTGGATGTCGGGTTTCGAAGCAGCTAACTATGGCTACACCTTC
TRBV28	few	TRBJ2-6	-	CASLTRRGEANVLTF	TGTGCCAGCCTGACCCGAAGGGGGGAGGCCAACGTCCTGACTTTC
TRBV28	few	TRBJ2-5	-	CASNSQGSGETQYF	TGTGCCAGCAACAGCCAGGGGAGCGGAGAGACCCAGTACTTC
TRBV5-1	few	TRBJ2-5	-	CASSPLGTLGDQYF	TGCGCCAGCAGCCCGTTGGGCACCCTAGGTGACCAGTACTTC
TRBV5-5	-	TRBJ2-1	TRBD2	CASSLFLVAREGSEQFF	TGTGCCAGCAGCTTGTTCCTAGTAGCGCGGGAGGGGAGTGAGCAGTTCTTC
TRBV5-4	-	TRBJ2-7	-	CASSAGNYNEQYF	TGTGCCAGCAGCGCGGGGAACTACAATGAGCAGTACTTC
TRBV9	-	TRBJ2-1	TRBD2	CASSVVPSGRTHNEQFF	TGTGCCAGCAGCGTAGTCCCTAGCGGGAGAACCCACAATGAGCAGTTCTTC
TRBV25-1	-	TRBJ1-5	-	CASSEGSNQPQHF	TGTGCCAGCAGTGAGGGGAGCAATCAGCCCCAGCATTTT
TRBV20-1	few	TRBJ2-7	-	CSAREAGTYEQYF	TGCAGTGCTAGAGAGGCAGGGACCTACGAGCAGTACTTC
TRBV6-2/TRBV6-3	-	TRBJ1-1	-	CASSYGLRSTEAFF	TGTGCCAGCAGTTACGGATTGAGAAGCACTGAAGCTTTCTTT
TRBV29-1	few	TRBJ1-1	-	CSVSGTRAEAFF	TGCAGCGTTTCCGGGACACGGGCTGAAGCTTTCTTT
TRBV24-1	-	TRBJ2-1	TRBD2	CATSEGGLAGNNEQFF	TGTGCCACCAGTGAAGGGGGACTAGCGGGGAACAATGAGCAGTTCTTC
TRBV12-3/TRBV12-4	few	TRBJ2-6	-	CASSTNRAGANVLTF	TGTGCCAGCAGCACAAACAGGGCTGGGGCCAACGTCCTGACTTTC
TRBV20-1	-	TRBJ2-5	TRBD2	CSARGSGNQETQYF	TGCAGTGCTAGAGGAAGCGGGAACCAAGAGACCCAGTACTTC
TRBV15	-	TRBJ2-1	TRBD1	CATSRGGQGAYEQFF	TGTGCCACCAGCCGGGGGGGACAGGGGGCCTATGAGCAGTTCTTC
TRBV24-1	-	TRBJ2-5	-	CATSDLSQGHMETQYF	TGTGCCACCAGTGATTTGTCCCAGGGTCATATGGAGACCCAGTACTTC
TRBV28	-	TRBJ2-1	-	CASSSVVLGGAEQFF	TGTGCCAGCAGTTCTGTCGTTTTAGGGGGTGCTGAGCAGTTCTTC
TRBV29-1	many	TRBJ2-5	TRBD2	CSVYRGGETQYF	TGCAGCGTTTATCGGGGGGGAGAGACCCAGTACTTC
TRBV28	few	TRBJ2-7	TRBD1	CASRTGAHSYEQYF	TGTGCCAGCAGAACAGGGGCCCACTCCTACGAGCAGTACTTC
TRBV12-3/TRBV12-4	many	TRBJ2-3	-	CASSFMRRTSTDTQYF	TGTGCCAGCAGTTTTATGCGGAGGACTAGCACAGATACGCAGTATTTT
TRBV20-1	-	TRBJ2-2	-	CSAPILTGDSRRAGELFF	-
TRBV5-1	-	TRBJ2-7	TRBD1	CASSPQGAEQYF	TGCGCCAGCAGCCCGCAGGGGGCCGAGCAGTACTTC